This T cell receptor beta chain originates from a study of blood T cell repertoires in COVID-19. Across the study: Both acute and convalescent COVID-19 samples were obtained from the United States, Italy and Spain.

Original processing methods: The authors estimated nucleated cell counts from reference gene primer amplification. Here immunoSEQ multiplex PCR was the method, and the copy in TCRdb shows in-frame clones only, minus some. The DNA was the basis for D and trimming; V, J and clone size are from that table. The table has more than 50,000 clones, about 73% seen once. The origin of this receptor is an elderly woman with acute or convalescent COVID-19. The sequenced material came from peripheral blood.

Here the CDR3 reads CASSSTGVRTGNTIYF. The CDR3 nucleotides read TGTGCCAGCAGCTCGACAGGGGTTAGGACTGGAAACACCATATATTTT. V and J are TRBV5-6 and TRBJ1-3; TRBD1 aligns across 8 bases. CDR3 size: 16 residues. Germline lookup yields CDR1 SGHDT and CDR2 YYEEEE. V dropped 3 bases and J dropped 2; count of bases not matched to a gene: 7. The variable domain in full, with the rest retrieved from reference TRBV5-6 and TRBJ1-3, is DAGVTQSPTHLIKTRGQQVTLRCSPKSGHDTVSWYQQALGQGPQFIFQYYEEEERQRGNFPDRFSGHQFPNYSSELNVNALLLGDSALYLCASSSTGVRTGNTIYFGEGSWLTVV.